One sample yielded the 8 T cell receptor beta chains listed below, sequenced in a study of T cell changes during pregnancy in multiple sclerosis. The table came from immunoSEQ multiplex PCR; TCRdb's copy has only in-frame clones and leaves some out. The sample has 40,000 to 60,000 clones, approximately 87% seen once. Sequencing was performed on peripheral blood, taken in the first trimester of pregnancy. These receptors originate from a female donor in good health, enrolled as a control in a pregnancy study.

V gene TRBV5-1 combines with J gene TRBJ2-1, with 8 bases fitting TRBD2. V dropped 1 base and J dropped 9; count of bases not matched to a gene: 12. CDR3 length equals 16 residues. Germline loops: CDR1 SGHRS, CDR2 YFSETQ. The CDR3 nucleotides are TGCGCCAGCAGCTTGTGGGCTAGCGGGTCTGGGAGTGAGCAGTTCTTC. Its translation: CASSLWASGSGSEQFF.

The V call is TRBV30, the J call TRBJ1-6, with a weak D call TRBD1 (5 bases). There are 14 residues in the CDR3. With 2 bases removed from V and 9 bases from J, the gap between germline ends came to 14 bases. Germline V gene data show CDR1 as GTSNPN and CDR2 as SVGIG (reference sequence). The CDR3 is CAWSRGGRVSPLHF. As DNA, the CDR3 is TGTGCCTGGAGTCGCGGGGGAAGGGTTTCACCCCTCCACTTT.

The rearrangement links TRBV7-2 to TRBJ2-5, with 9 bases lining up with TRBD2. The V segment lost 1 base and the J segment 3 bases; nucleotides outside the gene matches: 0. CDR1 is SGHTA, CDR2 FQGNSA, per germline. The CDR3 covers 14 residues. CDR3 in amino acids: CASSLGLAEETQYF. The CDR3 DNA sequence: TGTGCCAGCAGCTTAGGACTAGCGGAAGAGACCCAGTACTTC.

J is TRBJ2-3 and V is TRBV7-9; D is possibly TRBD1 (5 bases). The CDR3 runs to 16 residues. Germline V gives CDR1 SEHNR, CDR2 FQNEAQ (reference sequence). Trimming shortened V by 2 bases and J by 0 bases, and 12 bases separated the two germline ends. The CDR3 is CASSLRGLGSTDTQYF. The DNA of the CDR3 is TGTGCCAGCAGCTTAAGGGGATTAGGGAGCACAGATACGCAGTATTTT.

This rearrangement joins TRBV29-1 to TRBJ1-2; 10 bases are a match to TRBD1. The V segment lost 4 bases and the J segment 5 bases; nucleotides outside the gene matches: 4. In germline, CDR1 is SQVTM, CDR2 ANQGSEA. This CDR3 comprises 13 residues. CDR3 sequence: CSVARQGAYGYTF. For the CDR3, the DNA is TGCAGCGTTGCCCGACAGGGGGCTTATGGCTACACCTTC. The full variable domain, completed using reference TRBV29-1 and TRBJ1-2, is SAVISQKPSRDICQRGTSLTIQCQVDSQVTMMFWYRQQPGQSLTLIATANQGSEATYESGFVIDKFPISRPNLTFSTLTVSNMSPEDSSIYLCSVARQGAYGYTFGSGTRLTVV.

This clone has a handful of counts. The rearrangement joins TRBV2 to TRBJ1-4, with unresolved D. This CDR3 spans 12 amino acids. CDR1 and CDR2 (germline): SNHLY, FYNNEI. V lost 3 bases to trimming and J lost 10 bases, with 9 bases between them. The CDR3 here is CASSEGRRKLFF. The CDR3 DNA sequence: TGTGCCAGCAGTGAGGGGAGGAGAAAACTGTTTTTT.

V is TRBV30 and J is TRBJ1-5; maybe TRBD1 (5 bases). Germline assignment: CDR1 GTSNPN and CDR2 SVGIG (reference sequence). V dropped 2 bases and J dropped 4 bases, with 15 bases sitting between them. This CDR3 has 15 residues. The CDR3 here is CAWSRWRGKNQPQHF. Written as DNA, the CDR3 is TGTGCCTGGAGTAGGTGGAGGGGTAAGAATCAGCCCCAGCATTTT.

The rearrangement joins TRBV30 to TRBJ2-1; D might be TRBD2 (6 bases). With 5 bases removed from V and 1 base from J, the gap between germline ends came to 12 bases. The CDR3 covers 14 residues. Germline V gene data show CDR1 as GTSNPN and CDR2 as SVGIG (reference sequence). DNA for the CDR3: TGTGCCTGGCTCCGACTAGTGTCCTACAATGAGCAGTTCTTC. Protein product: CAWLRLVSYNEQFF.